This record looks at one TCR beta chain sequence and its context. The target antigen is unknown. Clones were sequenced by immunoSEQ multiplex PCR, and TCRdb holds only the in-frame ones, with some missing. The data show some 86,000 clones, about 90% seen once. The sample originates from a study of T cell responses to AZD1222 COVID-19 vaccine. Study-wide findings and caveats: Of spike-specific TCRs, nearly half reportedly target regions left unmutated in variants. Repertoires were sampled only after the peak T cell response.

Germline CDR1 and CDR2: KGHDR and SFDVKD. With 4 bases removed from V and 8 bases from J, the gap between germline ends came to 16 bases. The CDR3 is made up of 14 amino acids. This chain links TRBV24-1 with TRBJ1-2; D is undetermined. The sequenced sample was peripheral blood, obtained 28 days after the second AZD1222 dose. This TCR came from an adult who received the AZD1222 COVID-19 vaccine. The CDR3 DNA is TGTGCCACCAGTGACCGAAACGTGGTTAGCGGCTACACCTTC. Its translation: CATSDRNVVSGYTF.